Presented here are 16 T cell receptor beta chains from one specimen sequenced in a study of cytomegalovirus exposure and HLA in healthy donors. PCR used 60 Vbeta primers and 13 Jbeta primers. TCRdb's table, derived via immunoSEQ multiplex PCR, lists solely in-frame clones and lacks some. The sample lists about 76,000 clones; 81% were seen once. Sequencing was carried out using PBMCs. These receptor sequences come from a woman under 40 in good health and CMV-seronegative.

V is TRBV21-1 and J is TRBJ2-7; the table gives TRBD2 as D, unverified against the DNA. TRBV21-1 is a pseudogene segment. The CDR3 is 16 amino acids. CDR3 DNA: TGTGCCAGCAGCTTTCGGACTAGCGGGGTCTCCTACGAGCAGTACTTC. This codes for CASSFRTSGVSYEQYF.

The chain combines TRBV9 with TRBJ1-4; 10 positions agree with TRBD1. The CDR3 spans 18 residues. Germline CDR1 reads SGDLS; CDR2 reads YYNGEE. With V trimmed by 0 bases and J by 3 bases, 8 bases remained unmatched. The CDR3 coding sequence is TGTGCCAGCAGCGTAGGCCTTCGGGACAGGGGAGCTAATGAAAAACTGTTTTTT. Protein sequence: CASSVGLRDRGANEKLFF.

This clone was recorded a few times. The J gene is TRBJ2-6, the V gene TRBV28; TRBD2 matches at 9 bases. CDR1 and CDR2 (germline): MDHEN, SYDVKM. CDR3 size: 16 residues. V shed 5 bases, J shed 2 bases, and the junction held 4 bases outside the gene matches. The CDR3 DNA follows: TGTGCCAGCAGTGCCCTAGCGGGAACTGGGGCCAACGTCCTGACTTTC. The encoded protein is CASSALAGTGANVLTF.

Remarks on this clone: At one end, the junction sequence differs from germline, possibly due to a read error. The rearrangement links TRBV19 to TRBJ1-2; 9 nucleotides align to TRBD1. The CDR3 runs 14 residues. The V gene's germline CDR1 is LNHDA and CDR2 SQIVND (reference sequence). This CDR3 reads CASSTSGTGMNWIF. DNA of the CDR3: TGTGCCAGTAGTACTTCCGGGACAGGGATGAATTGGATCTTC.

The chain joins TRBV9 to TRBJ2-5; no reliable D call. Per germline, CDR1 SGDLS and CDR2 YYNGEE. V was shortened by 0 bases and J by 1 base, with 10 bases between the two germline ends. This CDR3 has 15 amino acids. CDR3 sequence reads: CASSVDATGQETQYF. CDR3 in DNA: TGTGCCAGCAGCGTAGACGCTACTGGCCAAGAGACCCAGTACTTC.

Concerning this clone itself: A read error may account for a junction end that differs from germline. CDR3 sequence: CSSSLGGTVEAFF. DNA of the CDR3: TGTTCCAGCAGCTTGGGCGGGACAGTCGAAGCTTTCTTT. The rearrangement uses TRBV7-9 and TRBJ1-1; 7 bases are shared with TRBD1. The germline gives CDR1 SEHNR, CDR2 FQNEAQ (reference sequence). This CDR3 is 13 amino acids long.

This clone was found a few times. The rearrangement joins TRBV28 to TRBJ1-1; TRBD1 matches 9 bases. Germline V lookup: CDR1 MDHEN, CDR2 SYDVKM. The CDR3 extends over 13 amino acids. With V trimmed by 5 bases and J by 4 bases, 2 bases remained unmatched. The CDR3: CASSPGQGTEAFF. CDR3 DNA: TGTGCCAGCAGTCCGGGACAGGGCACTGAAGCTTTCTTT. Variable domain in full (rest from reference TRBV28 and TRBJ1-1): DVKVTQSSRYLVKRTGEKVFLECVQDMDHENMFWYRQDPGLGLRLIYFSYDVKMKEKGDIPEGYSVSREKKERFSLILESASTNQTSMYLCASSPGQGTEAFFGQGTRLTVV.

The chain combines TRBV29-1 with TRBJ1-2; 9 bases are a match to TRBD1. V shed 5 bases, J shed 4 bases, and the junction held 5 bases outside the gene matches. The germline CDR1 and CDR2 sequences are SQVTM and ANQGSEA. The CDR3 contains 13 residues. CDR3 coding DNA: TGCAGCGTTTCGGACAGGGGTAGCTATGGCTACACCTTC. Its translation: CSVSDRGSYGYTF.

V is TRBV7-8 and J is TRBJ2-3; 8 bases are shared with TRBD1. The V gene end was trimmed by 5 bases and the J gene end by 8 bases; junction bases not matched to a gene: 6. This CDR3 is built from 13 residues. Germline V gives CDR1 SGHVS, CDR2 FQNEAQ. The CDR3 here is CASSVTDRATQYF. CDR3 sequence (DNA): TGTGCCAGCAGCGTCACGGACAGGGCTACGCAGTATTTT.

The gene calls are TRBV10-3 and TRBJ2-3, with D possibly matching TRBD1 (6 bases). The CDR3 runs 13 residues. The V end lost 6 bases, the J end lost 4 bases, and 11 bases lay between the germline ends. Germline V gene sequence: CDR1 ENHRY, CDR2 SYGVKD. The DNA for the CDR3 is TGTGCCATCAGACAGGGTTTGGCAGATACGCAGTATTTT. Encoded protein: CAIRQGLADTQYF.

V is TRBV7-2 and J is TRBJ2-7; the D gene is possibly TRBD1 (6 bases). There are 15 residues in the CDR3. V lost 4 bases, J lost 3 bases, and 16 bases lay in between. From germline, CDR1 is SGHTA and CDR2 FQGNSA. DNA of the CDR3: TGTGCCAGCAGCTCGGGACACGGGAATATCTACGAGCAGTACTTC. This gives the protein CASSSGHGNIYEQYF.

CDR3 loop: CATGRSSYEQYF. The CDR3 DNA is TGTGCCACCGGGCGCAGCTCCTACGAGCAGTACTTC. The V call is TRBV15, the J call TRBJ2-7; D gene uncertain. This CDR3 contains 12 residues. Trimming shortened V by 8 bases and J by 0 bases, and 8 bases separated the two germline ends. Looked up from germline, CDR1 is LNHNV and CDR2 is YYDKDF (reference sequence).

This chain links TRBV5-4 with TRBJ2-2; 8 nucleotides line up with TRBD2. Germline-derived CDR1 and CDR2 are SGHNT and YYREEE (reference sequence). This CDR3 is built from 15 residues. Trimming at V came to 5 bases and at J to 1 base, leaving 4 bases not matched to a gene. CDR3 sequence (DNA): TGTGCCAGCAGGATTCTAGCGGGGAACACCGGGGAGCTGTTTTTT. It yields the protein CASRILAGNTGELFF. Supplemented by reference TRBV5-4 and TRBJ2-2, the full variable domain reads ETGVTQSPTHLIKTRGQQVTLRCSSQSGHNTVSWYQQALGQGPQFIFQYYREEENGRGNFPPRFSGLQFPNYSSELNVNALELDDSALYLCASRILAGNTGELFFGEGSRLTVL.

This clone was counted once. The rearrangement joins TRBV29-1 to TRBJ2-7; 7 bases line up with TRBD1. The trim removed 4 bases at V and 2 bases at J, leaving 2 bases unmatched. The CDR3 length is 12 residues. Germline lookup yields CDR1 SQVTM and CDR2 ANQGSEA. CDR3: CSVVGQTYEQYF. The CDR3, as DNA: TGCAGCGTTGTGGGACAGACCTACGAGCAGTACTTC.

This clone came up once. V usage is TRBV29-1 and J usage is TRBJ1-3; 9 bases align to TRBD1. CDR1 is SQVTM and CDR2 is ANQGSEA in the germline V gene. The CDR3 length is 15 residues. Unmatched junction bases numbered 9, after V lost 2 bases and J lost 7 bases. DNA for the CDR3: TGCAGCGTTGAAATTCCGGGACAGGGATGGAACACCATATATTTT. Translated: CSVEIPGQGWNTIYF.

V is TRBV6-5 and J is TRBJ2-5, with 8 nucleotides matching TRBD2. V dropped 2 bases and J dropped 7; count of bases not matched to a gene: 6. The CDR3 is made up of 14 amino acids. CDR1 MNHEY and CDR2 SVGAGI come from the germline V gene. CDR3 amino acids: CASSYVGGEGTQYF. CDR3 nucleotides: TGTGCCAGCAGTTACGTCGGGGGGGAGGGGACCCAGTACTTC.